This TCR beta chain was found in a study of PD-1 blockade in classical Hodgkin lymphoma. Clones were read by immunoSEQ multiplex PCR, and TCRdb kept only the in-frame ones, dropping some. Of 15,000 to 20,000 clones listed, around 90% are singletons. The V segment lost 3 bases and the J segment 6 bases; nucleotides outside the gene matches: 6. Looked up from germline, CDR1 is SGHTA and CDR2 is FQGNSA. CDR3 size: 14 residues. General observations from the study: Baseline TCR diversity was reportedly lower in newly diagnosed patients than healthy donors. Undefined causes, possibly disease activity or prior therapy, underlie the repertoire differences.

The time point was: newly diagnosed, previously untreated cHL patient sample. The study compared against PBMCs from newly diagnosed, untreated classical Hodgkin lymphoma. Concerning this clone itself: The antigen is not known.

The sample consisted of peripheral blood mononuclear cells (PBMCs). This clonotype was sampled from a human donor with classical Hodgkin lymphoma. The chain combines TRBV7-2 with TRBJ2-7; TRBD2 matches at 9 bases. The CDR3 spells CASSFGTSRVEQYF. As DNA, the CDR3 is TGTGCCAGCAGCTTCGGGACTAGCCGGGTCGAGCAGTACTTC. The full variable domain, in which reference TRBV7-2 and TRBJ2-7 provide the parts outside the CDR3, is GAGVSQSPSNKVTEKGKDVELRCDPISGHTALYWYRQSLGQGLEFLIYFQGNSAPDKSGLPSDRFSAERTGGSVSTLTIQRTQQEDSAVYLCASSFGTSRVEQYFGPGTRLTVT.